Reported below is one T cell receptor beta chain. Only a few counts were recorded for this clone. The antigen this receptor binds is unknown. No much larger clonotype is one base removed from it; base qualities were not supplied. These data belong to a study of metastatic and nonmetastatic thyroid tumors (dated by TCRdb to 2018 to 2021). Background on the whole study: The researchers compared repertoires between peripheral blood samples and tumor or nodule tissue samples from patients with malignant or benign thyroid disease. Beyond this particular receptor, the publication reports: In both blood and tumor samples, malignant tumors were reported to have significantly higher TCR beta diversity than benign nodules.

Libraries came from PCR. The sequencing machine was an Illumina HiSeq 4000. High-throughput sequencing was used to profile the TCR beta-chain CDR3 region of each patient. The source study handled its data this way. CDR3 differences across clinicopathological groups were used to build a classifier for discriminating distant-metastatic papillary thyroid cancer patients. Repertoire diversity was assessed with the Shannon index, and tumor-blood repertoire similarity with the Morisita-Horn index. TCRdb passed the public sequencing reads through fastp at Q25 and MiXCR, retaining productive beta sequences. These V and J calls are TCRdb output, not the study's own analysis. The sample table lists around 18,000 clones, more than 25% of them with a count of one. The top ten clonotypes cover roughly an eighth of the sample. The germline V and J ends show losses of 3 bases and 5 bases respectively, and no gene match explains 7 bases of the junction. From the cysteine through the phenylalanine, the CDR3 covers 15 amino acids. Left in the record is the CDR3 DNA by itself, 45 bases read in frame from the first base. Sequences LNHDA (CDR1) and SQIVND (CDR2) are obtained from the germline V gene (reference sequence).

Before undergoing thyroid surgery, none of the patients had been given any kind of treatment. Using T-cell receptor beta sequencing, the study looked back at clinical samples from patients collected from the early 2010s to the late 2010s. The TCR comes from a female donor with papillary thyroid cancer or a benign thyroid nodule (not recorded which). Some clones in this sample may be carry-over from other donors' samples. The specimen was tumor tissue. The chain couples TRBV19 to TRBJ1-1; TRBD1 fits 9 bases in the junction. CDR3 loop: CASSIPGQGATEAFF. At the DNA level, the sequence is TGTGCCAGTAGTATCCCGGGACAGGGAGCGACTGAAGCTTTCTTT.